Listed here are 19 T cell receptor beta chains from one sample, sequenced in a study of T cell clones after liver transplantation. Using immunoSEQ multiplex PCR, the repertoire was profiled, and TCRdb retains in-frame clones only, with some absent. The sample shows about 75,000 clones, approximately 81% of them seen only once. Sequenced material: CD4+ T cells from blood, taken roughly 50 months after liver transplant. The receptors stem from a human patient who received a liver transplant. Some of these T cells may belong to the graft donor.

The rearrangement links TRBV7-3 to TRBJ2-1; 14 bases agree with TRBD2. Per the germline V gene, CDR1 is SGHTA and CDR2 is FQGTGA. J was trimmed by 6 bases and V by 2 bases; bases with no gene match: 0. This CDR3 has 15 amino acids. The CDR3 here is CASSLGTSGSNEQFF. CDR3 nucleotides: TGTGCCAGCAGCTTAGGGACTAGCGGGAGCAATGAGCAGTTCTTC.

The V call is TRBV7-3, the J call TRBJ2-7; D unresolved. The CDR3 has 14 amino acids. V was trimmed by 5 bases and J by 2 bases, leaving 13 bases between them. Per germline, CDR1 SGHTA and CDR2 FQGTGA. The CDR3 loop reads CASSPSGSTYEQYF. CDR3 DNA sequence: TGTGCCAGCAGCCCCTCCGGGTCAACCTACGAGCAGTACTTC.

The rearrangement joins TRBV18 to TRBJ1-5; TRBD1 matches 8 bases. The trim removed 4 bases at V and 6 bases at J, leaving 5 bases unmatched. The CDR3 runs 14 residues. CDR1 and CDR2 from the germline V gene are KGHSH and LQKENI. The DNA for the CDR3 is TGTGCCAGCTCACGAGGGACAGGTGGTCAGCCCCAGCATTTT. Translated: CASSRGTGGQPQHF.

Only a few counts were recorded for this clone. The chain combines TRBV6-6 with TRBJ1-1, with 8 bases identical to TRBD1. The germline V gene encodes CDR1 MNHNY and CDR2 SVGAGI (reference sequence). With V trimmed by 2 bases and J by 0 bases, 2 bases remained unmatched. This CDR3 contains 15 residues. CDR3 sequence (DNA): TGTGCCAGCAGTTACCCACAGGGGGTGAACACTGAAGCTTTCTTT. Its translation is CASSYPQGVNTEAFF.

The chain employs TRBV18 and TRBJ2-1; possible D gene TRBD2, 6 bases. This CDR3 spans 12 amino acids. CDR1 and CDR2 from the germline V gene are KGHSH and LQKENI. V was shortened by 6 bases and J by 6 bases, with 9 bases between the two germline ends. The CDR3: CASSGSFNEQFF. The CDR3 nucleotides are TGTGCCAGCTCCGGGAGCTTCAATGAGCAGTTCTTC.

V usage is TRBV6-6 and J usage is TRBJ2-1; D is possibly TRBD1 (5 bases). Germline V CDR1 and CDR2: MNHNY, SVGAGI (reference sequence). CDR3 size: 13 residues. Trimming removed 6 bases from V and 4 bases from J, with 10 bases in between. DNA for the CDR3: TGTGCCAGCAGACCTGACAGTTACAATGAGCAGTTCTTC. It specifies CASRPDSYNEQFF.

This clone was detected only once. This chain joins TRBV12-5 and TRBJ1-2; tentatively, D is TRBD1 (5 bases). Germline loops: CDR1 LGHNT, CDR2 FRNRAP. The CDR3 is 13 residues long. Trimming took off 1 base at V and 9 bases at J, with 12 bases between the two ends. The CDR3 DNA reads as TGTGCTAGTGGTTTGGACGCCGGGACCCGCTACACCTTC. Translating gives CASGLDAGTRYTF.

The V and J genes are TRBV25-1 and TRBJ2-7; D gene ambiguous. The CDR3 has 11 residues. Trimming shortened V by 5 bases and J by 4 bases, and 6 bases separated the two germline ends. Germline-derived CDR1 and CDR2 are MGHDK and SYGVNS. The CDR3 DNA sequence: TGTGCCAGCAGTTCTCTATACGAGCAGTACTTC. Protein product: CASSSLYEQYF.

V gene TRBV4-3 combines with J gene TRBJ1-5, with D perhaps TRBD1 (5 bases). This CDR3 is built from 18 residues. Germline CDR1 LGHNA, CDR2 YSLEER. V lost 0 bases and J 6 bases, leaving 21 bases between the germline ends. DNA for the CDR3: TGCGCCAGCAGCCAAGATACGCGTGGGGGGGGTGTGGGTCAGCCCCAGCATTTT. Its translation is CASSQDTRGGGVGQPQHF.

The chain combines TRBV5-1 with TRBJ2-2; either TRBD1 or TRBD2 may supply D (6 bases each). Trimming left V 2 bases short and J 4 bases short, with 12 bases between. Germline V CDR1 and CDR2: SGHRS, YFSETQ. CDR3 size: 15 residues. CDR3 coding DNA: TGCGCCAGCAGCTTATCCCCGGGGGCCACCGGGGAGCTGTTTTTT. It is translated as CASSLSPGATGELFF. Using reference TRBV5-1 and TRBJ2-2 for the parts outside the CDR3, the full variable domain is KAGVTQTPRYLIKTRGQQVTLSCSPISGHRSVSWYQQTPGQGLQFLFEYFSETQRNKGNFPGRFSGRQFSNSRSEMNVSTLELGDSALYLCASSLSPGATGELFFGEGSRLTVL.

V usage is TRBV10-3 and J usage is TRBJ2-7, with D perhaps assigned TRBD1 or TRBD2 (5 bases each). The CDR3 is 15 residues long. The ends were cut back, 3 bases at V and 1 base at J, with 13 bases in the middle. The germline V gene encodes CDR1 ENHRY and CDR2 SYGVKD. CDR3 sequence (DNA): TGTGCCATCAGTGATCCCGGGACGGATTCCTACGAGCAGTACTTC. The encoded protein is CAISDPGTDSYEQYF.

A single count supports this clone. The rearrangement joins TRBV7-2 to TRBJ2-5, with 12 bases fitting TRBD2. The CDR3 has 15 residues. V lost 5 bases to trimming and J lost 4 bases; unmatched junction nucleotides: 5. From germline, CDR1 is SGHTA and CDR2 FQGNSA. CDR3 nucleotides: TGTGCCAGCAGCCGAACTAGCGGGGGGACAGAGACCCAGTACTTC. Protein sequence: CASSRTSGGTETQYF.

The CDR3 sequence is CASSQGGDTQYF. The CDR3 DNA reads TGTGCCAGCAGCCAAGGGGGGGATACGCAGTATTTT. The rearrangement links TRBV7-3 to TRBJ2-3; D may be TRBD1 or TRBD2 (6 bases each). The CDR3 runs to 12 residues. Trimming left V 5 bases short and J 6 bases short, with 9 bases between. Looked up from germline, CDR1 is SGHTA and CDR2 is FQGTGA.

The chain recombines TRBV7-9 with TRBJ1-2; D is uncertain. The germline gives CDR1 SEHNR, CDR2 FQNEAQ (reference sequence). The CDR3 extends over 15 amino acids. V was cut by 4 bases and J by 0 bases, with 12 bases left in between. The CDR3 loop is CASSSAHQTNYGYTF. In nucleotides, the CDR3 is TGTGCCAGCAGCTCTGCACACCAAACTAACTATGGCTACACCTTC.

The chain recombines TRBV2 with TRBJ2-1; tentatively, D is TRBD1 (6 bases). The CDR3 has 17 residues. V gave up 0 bases and J gave up 5 bases, with 17 bases separating them. CDR1 is SNHLY and CDR2 is FYNNEI in the germline V gene. The CDR3 loop is CASSEAGHLSWDNEQFF. Here the CDR3 DNA reads TGTGCCAGCAGTGAAGCGGGACACCTCTCGTGGGACAATGAGCAGTTCTTC. Supplemented by reference TRBV2 and TRBJ2-1, the full variable domain reads EPEVTQTPSHQVTQMGQEVILRCVPISNHLYFYWYRQILGQKVEFLVSFYNNEISEKSEIFDDQFSVERPDGSNFTLKIRSTKLEDSAMYFCASSEAGHLSWDNEQFFGPGTRLTVL.

The chain joins TRBV7-9 to TRBJ2-2; 8 bases fit TRBD2. The CDR3 has 17 amino acids. The V gene's germline CDR1 is SEHNR and CDR2 FQNEAQ (reference sequence). The J segment lost 0 bases and the V segment lost 3 bases, leaving 6 bases of the junction unmatched. The CDR3 reads CASSFGSGGSNTGELFF. The CDR3 nucleotides are TGTGCCAGCAGCTTTGGGAGCGGGGGCTCGAACACCGGGGAGCTGTTTTTT.

The V call is TRBV18, the J call TRBJ2-2; 7 bases agree with TRBD1. Germline values: CDR1 KGHSH, CDR2 LQKENI. This CDR3 contains 15 residues. With V trimmed by 2 bases and J by 7 bases, 7 bases remained unmatched. CDR3 sequence (DNA): TGTGCCAGCTCACCAAGACAGGGATTTCGCGGGGAGCTGTTTTTT. It yields the protein CASSPRQGFRGELFF.

V usage is TRBV4-3 and J usage is TRBJ1-2, with D hard to call. Looked up from germline, CDR1 is LGHNA and CDR2 is YSLEER. The CDR3 has 14 amino acids. The germline V and J ends were trimmed by 1 base and 4 bases, with 10 bases remaining between them. Here the CDR3 DNA reads TGCGCCAGCAGCCAAGGTTCAGGATCCTATGGCTACACCTTC. It is translated as CASSQGSGSYGYTF.

The CDR3 DNA sequence: TGTGCCAGCAGGCCCGGGAGATTTAACAGGGAGAGCAATCAGCCCCAGCATTTT. Residues: CASRPGRFNRESNQPQHF. The V gene is TRBV2, the J gene TRBJ1-5, with D possibly TRBD1 on 6 matching bases. Trimming pared 6 bases from V and 1 base from J, leaving 22 bases between. The CDR3 is 18 amino acids. Germline loops: CDR1 SNHLY, CDR2 FYNNEI.